A selection of T cell receptor beta chains follows, all from one sample in a study of T cells in localized non-small cell lung cancer. TCRdb's copy holds only in-frame clones and misses some; the assay was immunoSEQ multiplex PCR. The table has 11,000 or so clones, more than 75% seen once. Specimen: peripheral blood, collected before any cancer treatment. These receptors all come from a male donor aged 60 or over with stage III lung adenocarcinoma. Both conserved end residues are part of each CDR3. D genes are given only for firm matches.

CDR3 protein	CDR3 DNA	V gene	J gene	D gene
CASSMGDWGSSYNEQFF	TGTGCCAGTAGTATGGGGGATTGGGGGAGCTCCTACAATGAGCAGTTCTTC	TRBV19	TRBJ2-1	NA
CASSSPRRLEGMNTEAFF	TGTGCCAGTAGTTCCCCCCGGCGGCTCGAGGGCATGAACACTGAAGCTTTCTTT	TRBV19	TRBJ1-1	NA
CASSNSGSAGELFF	TGTGCCAGCAGCAACAGCGGGAGTGCCGGGGAGCTGTTTTTT	TRBV21-1	TRBJ2-2	NA
CASSLELRGSSYNEQFF	TGCGCCAGCAGCTTGGAGCTCAGGGGGAGCTCCTACAATGAGCAGTTCTTC	TRBV5-1	TRBJ2-1	TRBD1
CASSWSGTGNTIYF	TGTGCCAGCAGCTGGTCGGGAACTGGAAACACCATATATTTT	TRBV11-2	TRBJ1-3	NA
CAIGTISGANVLTF	TGTGCCATCGGGACGATCTCTGGGGCCAACGTCCTGACTTTC	TRBV10-3	TRBJ2-6	NA
CATAVTASPSYGYTF	TGTGCCACCGCAGTTACTGCCAGCCCTTCCTATGGCTACACCTTC	TRBV6-5	TRBJ1-2	NA
CASSYGQGNAEAFF	TGTGCCAGCAGCTACGGACAGGGGAACGCTGAAGCTTTCTTT	TRBV5-6	TRBJ1-1	TRBD1
CASSPLAGGYEQYF	TGTGCCAGCAGTCCCCTAGCGGGGGGCTACGAGCAGTACTTC	TRBV27	TRBJ2-7	TRBD2
CASSYDAGTQYF	TGTGCCAGCAGCTATGACGCAGGGACGCAGTATTTT	TRBV7-3	TRBJ2-3	NA
CASSPATVRTDTQYF	TGTGCCAGCAGTCCCGCGACCGTCCGCACAGATACGCAGTATTTT	TRBV27	TRBJ2-3	NA